The source of this T cell receptor beta chain is a study of cytomegalovirus exposure and HLA in healthy donors (dated 2017 in TCRdb). Describing the broader study: According to an earlier analysis of around 600 of the donors, 150 million to 200 million T cells yielded over 100 million unique TCR beta sequences and 276 Gb of sequence data. Approximately 310 gigabases of sequencing data and approximately 91 million unique TCR sequences made up an early release that covered approximately 650 HLA-typed donors. Of the 300 to 500 genotyped donors, 75% to 85% were placed in the genetic ancestry cluster associated with self-reported Caucasian donors. The study was designed to test whether signatures of past pathogen exposure could be identified by cataloging public T cell receptors. The T cell repertoires of some 670 subjects were profiled by immunosequencing and related to cytomegalovirus serostatus. A separate validation cohort of about 110 different subjects was used in addition to the roughly 670-subject first cohort. To predict cytomegalovirus infection status, the study combined high-throughput TCR immunosequencing, statistical association of individual TCRs with disease status, and machine learning. To study patterns of TCR occurrence, a later analysis re-analyzed previously published TCR beta repertoires from around 660 donors and added high-resolution HLA genotyping. The later analysis used no new phenotypic data to find candidate immune exposures, relying instead on TCR beta sequences and their occurrence across donors. In an earlier analysis of a few hundred of the donors, high-throughput TCR beta sequencing was used to judge whether each TCR beta V gene segment behaved as functional or pseudogenic. Donor age, sex, ethnicity and CMV serostatus were compiled alongside the repertoire data. A later genetic analysis took genome-wide SNP genotypes for about 65% of the 666 donors and used that subset as a discovery cohort. Every repertoire in the discovery cohort had been generated on one and the same sequencing platform. HLA typing covered class I and class II loci at four-digit resolution. Typing coverage differed by locus: A, B, C, DRB1 and DQB1 were typed in about 620-640 donors, DQA1 in about 550, DPA1 in 606, and DPB1 in 400 to 480. Four to six DR-DQ haplotypes were handled as single units for association and clustering, since linkage in the cohort was strong. Across some 400 genotyped donors of the cohort, an average of about 220,000 unique TCR beta nucleotide sequences per donor were sequenced, and around 19% of those sequences were non-productive. General study outcomes and caveats: CMV serostatus was the only immune exposure information available for the cohort. An earlier analysis of 450 to 750 of the donors showed that most TCR beta V segments appeared in productive rearrangements either about 87% or about 30% of the time, which broadly matched IMGT annotations. A group of highly shared sequence variants was considered likely to be a technical artifact of the sequencing pipeline. Linkage disequilibrium might explain the correlated functional status among segregating V segments, but an unknown experimental factor could not be excluded. Across donors, most TCR sequences were observed very rarely, whereas some public TCRs were present in many individuals. Approximately 18 rarely observed V segments, including chromosome 9 orphons, were excluded from the earlier analysis of some 590 of the donors because counts were too low. In a later analysis, the rate of TCR association differed among HLA loci, with DRB1 alleles having the most associated TCRs and HLA-C alleles having the fewest. Roughly uniform sequencing depth across donors was assumed in presence/absence analyses, although this assumption may not hold. The study listed approximately 150 TCR beta chains as associated with cytomegalovirus. According to a later analysis, parvovirus B19, influenza, CMV and Epstein-Barr virus appeared linked to several top co-occurrence clusters. In vitro tests confirmed that a few of the cytomegalovirus-associated TCR beta chains recognize cytomegalovirus antigens. When HLA alleles, especially DR and DQ, strongly co-occurred, attributing TCR associations to individual alleles was difficult. A later genetic analysis associated a missense DCLRE1C variant with V-gene and J-gene trimming of TCR beta chains, and an independent cohort replicated the association. A further reported finding was that TCR beta sequences accurately predicted the HLA-A and HLA-B alleles for most subjects in the first cohort. The authors suggested that the approach could potentially be generalized to other disease states and immunological phenotypes. In a later analysis, 16,951 TCR beta sequences were associated with specific HLA alleles at a false discovery rate of 0.05. The classifier was reported to diagnose cytomegalovirus status with high specificity and sensitivity in both the original cohort and the validation cohort. In a later analysis, HLA-associated TCR beta chains were found to be more clonally expanded and to have lower generation probabilities than equally common non-associated chains. Because the 87-base-pair reads could not distinguish some IMGT-functional V segments, including TRBV6-2 and TRBV6-3, those segments were excluded. HLA typing was unavailable for some donors at each locus, so association tests used only the typed subset. According to a later genetic analysis, donors in an Asian-associated ancestry cluster had fewer N-insertions in productive TCRs than the approximately 670-donor mean. A later analysis found that most CMV-associated TCR beta chains appeared HLA-restricted, with HLA associations seemingly driven largely by CMV exposure. In this cohort, only TCR beta chains were sequenced, and detectable features were limited by the absence of alpha or paired-chain data.

The CDR3 goes from the cysteine to the phenylalanine over 15 residues. Only CDR3 DNA remains: 45 bases, in frame from the first base. As encoded in the germline V gene (reference sequence), CDR1 is SEHNR while CDR2 is FQNEAQ. The cohort was made up of around 720 healthy bone marrow donors. At the time of sampling, every cohort member was nominally healthy, though immune exposures that went unrecorded were likely present. The donor tested CMV seronegative and was one of the 352 seronegative cohort members. Each donor provided a peripheral blood sample, and peripheral blood mononuclear cells were used for TCR beta sequencing. Genomic DNA was extracted from the blood cell samples with the Qiagen DNeasy Blood Extraction Kit. Library preparation was by the immunoSEQ multiplex PCR assay. The multiplex PCR relied on a mix of 60 forward primers for TCR Vbeta segments and 13 reverse primers for TCR Jbeta segments. The CDR3 region of rearranged TCR beta genes was amplified from genomic DNA with a multiplex PCR assay. On the Illumina HiSeq System, the amplified TCR beta libraries were sequenced as 87-base-pair reads. The study's processing was this. A later analysis tallied 75 million to 95 million unique TCR beta chains across the 666 repertoires, and about 10 million of those chains were shared by two or more donors. A nearest-neighbor algorithm error-corrected the raw reads and collapsed the reads into unique sequences, merging closely related sequences to remove PCR and sequencing errors. Alignment of CDR3 sequences to IMGT reference sequences was used to assign V, D and J gene segments. Each retained sequence needed at least a six-nucleotide match to both a V gene segment and a J gene segment. Rearrangements were classified as productive when the CDR3 lacked stop codons and remained in frame with V and J, and all other rearrangements were classified as non-productive. CDR3 was defined by IMGT convention, running from the second conserved V-encoded cysteine to the conserved J-encoded phenylalanine. The earlier analysis of 500 to 600 of the donors excluded sequences that lacked an unambiguous match to a single V gene segment. An earlier analysis of around 600 of the donors classified V segments as functional when productive rearrangements were above 56.7% and as segregating when the standard deviation between donors was above 5%. A statistical classification framework was developed to diagnose cytomegalovirus status using the catalog of TCR beta chain sequences. In a later analysis, TCR nucleotide sequences were compared against IMGT/GENE-DB human TR gene sequences so that V and J genes could be assigned. In a later analysis, CDR3 sequences and most-parsimonious VDJ recombination scenarios were assigned using the TCRdist pipeline. In a later analysis, each TCR beta chain was defined by its CDR3 amino acid sequence together with its V-gene family, and reads lacking a unique V-gene family were excluded. A later analysis removed 550 to 700 highly shared, low-generation-probability nucleotide sequences to deal with suspected cross-contamination and a sequencing artifact. A later analysis calculated a clonal expansion index for each public chain from normalized within-repertoire ranks of inferred template counts. Generation probabilities in a later analysis came from a VDJ recombination model fitted to out-of-frame rearrangements, and those results were checked against IGoR. A later analysis scored TCR-TCR, TCR-HLA and TCR-CMV co-occurrence with hypergeometric tests, applying a repertoire-size bias correction to TCR pairs. To estimate false discovery rates, a later analysis permuted the HLA or CMV assignments 20 times. A later analysis grouped co-occurring TCRs with DBSCAN, adding TCRdist sequence similarity when clustering within HLA-allele-positive subsets. Repertoires with fewer than 30,000 or more than 120,000 public chains were left out of co-occurrence clustering, as were a few repertoires with anomalous nucleotide sharing. What TCRdb holds here is the immuneACCESS table cut down to in-frame rearrangements. Part of the clones is not present; checked against another copy, under half of the missing clones reflect an unresolved V gene, and the others are unexplained. The DNA gave D and trimming, while V, J and clone size come from that table. The sample yields about 170,000 clones; about three quarters were counted once. Together, the top ten hold around 0.71% of the sample.

In the case of this clone: Its cognate antigen has yet to be identified. The junction shows a germline mismatch at one end, possibly a read error.

The clonotype was recovered from a female donor in good health and CMV-seronegative. The sequencing sample was made of PBMCs. The rearranged segments are TRBV7-9 and TRBJ1-2; the D region possibly corresponds to TRBD1 (5 bases align). The nucleotides read TGTTCCAGCAGCCTCCTCATCAGCGGGGGAGATGGCTACACCTTC. This sequence encodes CSSSLLISGGDGYTF.